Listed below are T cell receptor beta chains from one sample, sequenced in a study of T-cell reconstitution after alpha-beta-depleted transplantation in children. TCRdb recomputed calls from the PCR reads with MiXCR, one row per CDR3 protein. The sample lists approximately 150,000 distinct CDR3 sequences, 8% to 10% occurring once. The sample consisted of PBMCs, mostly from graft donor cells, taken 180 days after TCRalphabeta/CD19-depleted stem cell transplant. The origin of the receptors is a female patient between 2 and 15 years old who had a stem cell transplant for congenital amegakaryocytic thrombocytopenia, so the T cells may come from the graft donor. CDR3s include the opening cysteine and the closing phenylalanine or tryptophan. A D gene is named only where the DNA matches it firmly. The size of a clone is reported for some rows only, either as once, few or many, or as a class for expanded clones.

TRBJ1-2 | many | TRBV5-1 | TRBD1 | CASSLGGQGGGYTF | TGCGCCAGCAGCTTGGGAGGACAGGGCGGTGGCTACACCTTC
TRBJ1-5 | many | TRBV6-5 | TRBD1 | CASSYHRGREPQHF | TGTGCCAGCAGTTATCACAGGGGGCGGGAGCCCCAGCATTTT
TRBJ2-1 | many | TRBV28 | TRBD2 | CASSLLGGSSYNEQFF | TGTGCCAGCAGTTTACTGGGCGGGAGCTCCTACAATGAGCAGTTCTTC
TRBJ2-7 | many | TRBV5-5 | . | CASSLGQISYEQYF | TGTGCCAGCAGCTTGGGACAGATCTCCTACGAGCAGTACTTC
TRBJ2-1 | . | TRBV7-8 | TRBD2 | CASSPPPGTSGYNEQFF | TGTGCCAGCAGCCCGCCCCCCGGGACTAGCGGATACAATGAGCAGTTCTTC
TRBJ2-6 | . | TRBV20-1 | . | CSARPLNSGANVLTF | TGCAGTGCTAGGCCTCTAAACTCTGGGGCCAACGTCCTGACTTTC
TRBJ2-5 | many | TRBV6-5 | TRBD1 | CASSYSGGQRETQYF | TGTGCCAGCAGTTACTCAGGGGGACAGAGGGAGACCCAGTACTTC
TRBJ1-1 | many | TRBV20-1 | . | CSAWAGGPNTEAFF | TGCAGTGCTTGGGCGGGGGGCCCGAACACTGAAGCTTTCTTT
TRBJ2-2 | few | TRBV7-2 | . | CASSSPPGGENTGELFF | TGTGCCAGCAGCTCCCCCCCTGGGGGCGAGAACACCGGGGAGCTGTTTTTT
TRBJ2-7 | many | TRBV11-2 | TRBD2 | CASSPIYQSPSGFSGLYEQYF | TGTGCCAGCAGCCCCATATATCAAAGCCCTAGCGGGTTCTCCGGGCTCTACGAGCAGTACTTC
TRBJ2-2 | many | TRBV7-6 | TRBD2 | CASTRLAGVRNTGELFF | TGTGCCAGCACCCGACTAGCGGGAGTTCGGAACACCGGGGAGCTGTTTTTT
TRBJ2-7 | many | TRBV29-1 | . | CTVVVKGPYEQYF | TGCACCGTGGTTGTCAAGGGTCCGTACGAGCAGTACTTC
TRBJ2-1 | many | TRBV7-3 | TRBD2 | CASSMRLAGGPDEQFF | TGTGCCAGCAGCATGCGGCTAGCGGGAGGGCCCGATGAGCAGTTCTTC
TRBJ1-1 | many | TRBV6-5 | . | CASTRDPNTEAFF | TGTGCCAGCACCAGGGACCCGAACACTGAAGCTTTCTTT
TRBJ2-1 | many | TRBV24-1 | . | CATSDGQGPYNEQFF | TGTGCCACCAGTGACGGGCAGGGCCCCTACAATGAGCAGTTCTTC
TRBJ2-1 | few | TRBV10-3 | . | CATSFGQRAYNEQFF | TGTGCCACGTCCTTTGGACAGAGAGCGTACAATGAGCAGTTCTTC
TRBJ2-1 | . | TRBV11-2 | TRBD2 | CASSLGASGIASYNEQFF | TGTGCCAGCAGCTTAGGGGCTAGCGGGATAGCGTCCTACAATGAGCAGTTCTTC
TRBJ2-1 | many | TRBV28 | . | CASSFRLIYNEQFF | TGTGCCAGCAGTTTTCGTCTCATATACAATGAGCAGTTCTTC
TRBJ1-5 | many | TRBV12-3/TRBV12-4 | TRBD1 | CASSWTGDNQPQHF | TGTGCCAGCAGCTGGACAGGGGACAATCAGCCCCAGCATTTT
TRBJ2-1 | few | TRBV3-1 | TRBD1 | CASSPGTGGLIGQFF | TGTGCCAGCAGCCCAGGGACAGGCGGGCTCATCGGGCAGTTCTTC
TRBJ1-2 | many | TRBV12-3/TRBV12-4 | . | CASGQSYGYTF | TGTGCCAGTGGACAGTCGTATGGCTACACCTTC
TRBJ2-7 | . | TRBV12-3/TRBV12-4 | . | CASSLAPGESRYEQYF | TGTGCCAGCAGTTTAGCGCCAGGGGAGTCAAGGTACGAGCAGTACTTC
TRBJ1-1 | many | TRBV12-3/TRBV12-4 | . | CASSLMQNTEAFF | TGTGCCAGCAGTTTGATGCAGAACACTGAAGCTTTCTTT
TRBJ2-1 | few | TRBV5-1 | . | CASSRKGESEQFF | TGCGCCAGCAGCAGGAAAGGGGAGAGTGAGCAGTTCTTC
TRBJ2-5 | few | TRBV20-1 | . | CSARDQESWSGSGETQYF | TGCAGTGCTAGAGATCAAGAGTCTTGGAGCGGAAGTGGGGAGACCCAGTACTTC
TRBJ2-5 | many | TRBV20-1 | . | CSAVGPSVQETQYF | TGCAGTGCTGTAGGACCGTCGGTCCAAGAGACCCAGTACTTC
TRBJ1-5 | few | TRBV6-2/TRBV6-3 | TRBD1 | CASRPTGGAWQPQHF | TGTGCCAGCAGGCCCACAGGGGGCGCGTGGCAGCCCCAGCATTTT
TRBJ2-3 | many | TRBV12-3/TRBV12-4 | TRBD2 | CASSEPGLAGGDTQYF | TGTGCCAGCAGTGAGCCGGGACTAGCGGGGGGGGATACGCAGTATTTT
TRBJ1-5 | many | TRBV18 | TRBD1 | CASSPASTGLNQPQHF | TGTGCCAGCTCACCCGCATCGACAGGGCTAAATCAGCCCCAGCATTTT
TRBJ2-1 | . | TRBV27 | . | CASSVTPSGAYNEQFF | TGTGCCAGCAGTGTGACCCCATCAGGTGCCTACAATGAGCAGTTCTTC
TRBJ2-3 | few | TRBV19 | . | CASSMGRTSTDTQYF | TGTGCCAGTAGTATGGGGCGGACCAGCACAGATACGCAGTATTTT
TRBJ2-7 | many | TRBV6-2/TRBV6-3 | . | CASRPTSRNEQYF | TGTGCCAGCAGGCCTACTAGCAGAAACGAGCAGTACTTC
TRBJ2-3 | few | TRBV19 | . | CASSAAGRDTQYF | TGTGCCAGTAGTGCGGCGGGAAGAGATACGCAGTATTTT
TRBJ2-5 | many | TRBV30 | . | CAWSRVTQETQYF | TGTGCCTGGAGTAGGGTAACCCAAGAGACCCAGTACTTC
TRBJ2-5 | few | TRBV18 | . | CASSPSAGYQETQYF | TGTGCCAGCTCACCTTCTGCCGGGTACCAAGAGACCCAGTACTTC
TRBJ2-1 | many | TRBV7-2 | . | CASSLSSYNEQFF | TGTGCCAGCAGCTTATCATCCTACAATGAGCAGTTCTTC
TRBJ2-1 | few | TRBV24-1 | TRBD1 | CATSGQGVRNEQFF | TGTGCCACCAGTGGACAGGGGGTGCGGAATGAGCAGTTCTTC
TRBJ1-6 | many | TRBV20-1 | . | CSARRHYNNSPLHF | TGCAGTGCTAGAAGGCACTATAATAATTCACCCCTCCACTTT
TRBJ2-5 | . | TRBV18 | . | CASSPRLEGETQYF | TGTGCCAGCTCACCTCGGCTCGAGGGGGAGACCCAGTACTTC
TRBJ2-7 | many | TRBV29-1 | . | CSVGQGEQYF | TGCAGCGTTGGTCAGGGCGAGCAGTACTTC
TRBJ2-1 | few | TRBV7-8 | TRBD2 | CASSSSTSGQSSYNEQFF | TGTGCCAGCAGCTCCTCGACTAGCGGCCAAAGCTCCTACAATGAGCAGTTCTTC
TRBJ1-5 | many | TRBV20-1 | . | CSARRAGGGQPQHF | TGCAGTGCTAGGAGGGCGGGTGGAGGTCAGCCCCAGCATTTT
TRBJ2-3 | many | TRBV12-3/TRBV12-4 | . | CASSEEDTQYF | TGTGCCAGCAGTGAGGAAGATACGCAGTATTTT
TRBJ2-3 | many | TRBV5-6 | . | CASSFRRGVDTQYF | TGTGCCAGCAGCTTCAGGAGGGGAGTAGATACGCAGTATTTT
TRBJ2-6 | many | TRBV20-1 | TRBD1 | CSAQGESGANVLTF | TGCAGTGCTCAGGGGGAATCTGGGGCCAACGTCCTGACTTTC